This record looks at one T cell receptor beta chain sequence and its context. Antigen: not known. The CDR3 covers 14 residues. Germline CDR1 reads MNHEY; CDR2 reads SVGEGT. Trimming took 2 bases from V and 5 from J; bases not matched to a gene: 2. These data come from a study of response to subunit inactivated influenza vaccine. General study points: Researchers suggested that each seasonal influenza vaccination recruits few new T cells.

TCRdb recomputed calls from the RT-PCR reads with MiXCR, one row per CDR3 protein. The sample consists of approximately 500,000 distinct CDR3 sequences, 12% to 15% of them appearing once. This TCR derives from a man aged 50-59 years who received an inactivated influenza vaccine. This chain uses TRBV6-2 or TRBV6-3 with TRBJ2-2, with 7 bases lining up with TRBD1. The sample was PBMCs from blood, taken 12 days after vaccination. This CDR3 is CASSYRTGTGELFF. The CDR3 DNA is TGTGCCAGCAGTTACCGGACAGGAACCGGGGAGCTGTTTTTT.